Listed here are 13 T cell receptor beta chains from one sample, sequenced in a study of blood T cell repertoires in COVID-19. TCRdb's table, derived via immunoSEQ multiplex PCR, lists solely in-frame clones and lacks some. The sample lists fewer than 80,000 clones, more than 90% occurring once. Sequencing was done on a sample of peripheral blood. All receptors derive from a human donor in a cohort sampled during active COVID-19.

The chain links TRBV19 to TRBJ1-2, with TRBD1 matching 9 bases. The germline gives CDR1 LNHDA, CDR2 SQIVND (reference sequence). CDR3 length equals 15 residues. Trimming removed 3 bases from V and 5 bases from J; junction bases left unmatched: 7. CDR3 in DNA: TGTGCCAGTAGTATCGCGAAGACAGGGGGGTATGGCTACACCTTC. As protein: CASSIAKTGGYGYTF.

The rearrangement links TRBV19 to TRBJ2-5; 8 nucleotides line up with TRBD2. The CDR3 is 13 amino acids. Per germline, CDR1 LNHDA and CDR2 SQIVND (reference sequence). Germline trimming cut 7 bases from V and 3 bases from J; bases unmatched to any gene: 4. DNA for the CDR3: TGTGCCAGTACGGGGGGGGCGGAAGAGACCCAGTACTTC. Protein product: CASTGGAEETQYF.

V is TRBV11-2 and J is TRBJ2-7; no definite D call. The V gene's germline CDR1 is SGHAT and CDR2 FQNNGV. The CDR3 extends over 14 amino acids. Trimming left V 5 bases short and J 6 bases short, with 17 bases between. DNA for the CDR3: TGTGCCAGCAGCCGTGTCCCGCGGTGGTTCGAGCAGTACTTC. Protein: CASSRVPRWFEQYF.

The rearrangement links TRBV7-2 to TRBJ2-5; D not resolved. Trimming took off 4 bases at V and 5 bases at J, with 11 bases between the two ends. The CDR3 is 13 residues long. Germline CDR1 is SGHTA and CDR2 is FQGNSA. CDR3 region: CASSSSSMETQYF. The CDR3 DNA reads TGTGCCAGCAGCTCGTCCTCTATGGAGACCCAGTACTTC.

The rearrangement joins TRBV11-2 to TRBJ2-7, with D unclear. CDR3 size: 14 residues. The germline V and J ends were trimmed by 1 base and 3 bases, with 10 bases remaining between them. Germline CDR1 SGHAT, CDR2 FQNNGV. CDR3 region: CASSLGLDFYEQYF. CDR3 DNA: TGTGCCAGCAGCTTAGGGCTAGATTTCTACGAGCAGTACTTC.

This clone was seen only a few times. The CDR3 is CASSWGRYSNQPQHF. Written as DNA, the CDR3 is TGTGCCAGTAGTTGGGGGCGATATAGCAATCAGCCCCAGCATTTT. The J gene is TRBJ1-5, the V gene TRBV19, with D maybe TRBD1 (6 bases). CDR1 and CDR2 from the germline V gene are LNHDA and SQIVND (reference sequence). CDR3 length: 15 amino acids. V was trimmed by 5 bases and J by 0 bases, leaving 11 bases between them.

The rearrangement joins TRBV3-1 (or the pseudogene TRBV3-2) to TRBJ1-1, with 9 bases fitting TRBD1. Germline assignment: CDR1 LGHDT and CDR2 YNNKEL (reference sequence). This CDR3 comprises 14 residues. The junction had 5 bases not matched to a gene; V was cut back by 6 bases and J by 3 bases. The CDR3 reads CASSWTGEDTEAFF. In nucleotides, the CDR3 is TGTGCCAGCAGTTGGACAGGGGAGGACACTGAAGCTTTCTTT.

V and J are TRBV27 and TRBJ2-4, with 7 nucleotides matching TRBD2. Germline V gives CDR1 MNHEY, CDR2 SMNVEV (reference sequence). This CDR3 has 20 amino acids. V shed 5 bases and J 9 bases; nucleotides not matched to a gene: 28. This CDR3 reads CASSPLPRDRGVGYLGIQYF. CDR3 nucleotide sequence: TGTGCCAGCAGTCCCCTCCCGCGGGATCGGGGGGTTGGCTACCTTGGCATTCAGTACTTC.

J is TRBJ2-1 and V is TRBV19; D is undetermined. The V end lost 3 bases, the J end lost 5 bases, and 11 bases lay between the germline ends. Germline values: CDR1 LNHDA, CDR2 SQIVND (reference sequence). This CDR3 has 14 residues. In DNA, the CDR3 is TGTGCCAGTAGTATCCTAGTTGGAGACAATGAGCAGTTCTTC. Translation gives CASSILVGDNEQFF.

The chain couples TRBV27 to TRBJ2-1; 7 nucleotides agree with TRBD2. After removal of 3 bases from V and 5 bases from J, the junction contained 4 bases not matched to a gene. There are 14 residues in the CDR3. CDR1 is MNHEY, CDR2 SMNVEV, per germline (reference sequence). The CDR3 bases are TGTGCCAGCAGTTTTCTAGCGGACAACAATGAGCAGTTCTTC. It encodes CASSFLADNNEQFF.

This clone was seen just once. The V and J genes are TRBV5-4 and TRBJ2-3; TRBD1 might be the D (6 bases). Germline loops: CDR1 SGHNT, CDR2 YYREEE (reference sequence). The CDR3 is 13 amino acids. V lost 4 bases and J lost 6, with 12 bases in between. DNA of the CDR3: TGTGCCAGCAGCGACAAACAGGGTGATACGCAGTATTTT. Protein product: CASSDKQGDTQYF.

The chain recombines TRBV19 with TRBJ1-6; unclear D gene. Germline V gene data show CDR1 as LNHDA and CDR2 as SQIVND (reference sequence). Trimming left V 1 base short and J 3 bases short, with 10 bases between. The CDR3 length is 16 residues. In DNA form, the CDR3 reads TGTGCCAGTAGTATAGTGTCGAACAACTATAATTCACCCCTCCACTTT. It translates to CASSIVSNNYNSPLHF. Full variable domain (rest looked up from reference TRBV19 and TRBJ1-6): DGGITQSPKYLFRKEGQNVTLSCEQNLNHDAMYWYRQDPGQGLRLIYYSQIVNDFQKGDIAEGYSVSREKKESFPLTVTSAQKNPTAFYLCASSIVSNNYNSPLHFGNGTRLTVT.

The chain links TRBV29-1 to TRBJ2-3; 16 nucleotides align to TRBD2. V lost 5 bases and J lost 5; bases outside the gene matches: 4. CDR1 and CDR2 from the germline V gene are SQVTM and ANQGSEA. The CDR3 length is 15 residues. CDR3 region: CSVPGTSGGVDTQYF. The CDR3 nucleotides are TGCAGCGTTCCAGGGACTAGCGGGGGGGTAGATACGCAGTATTTT.